The 7 T cell receptor beta chains listed next were all sequenced from one sample in a study of tumor and adjacent non-tumor tissue in lung cancer (dated by TCRdb to the late 2010s). Library generation was performed with multiplex PCR. Data came from an Illumina HiSeq 2500. TCRbeta libraries were constructed through three rounds of nested PCR with primers (Table S4) according to protocols modified from ARM-PCR. TCRdb's own reprocessing of the public reads used fastp at Q25 and MiXCR and kept productive beta chains. Duplicate CDR3 protein sequences are folded into a single record with the most common DNA and genes. This sample has about 200,000 distinct CDR3 sequences in its table, and approximately 74% of those were observed once. The ten largest make up approximately 26% of the sample. RNA was isolated from bulk unsorted tissue, and RNA quality was assessed with a NanoDrop ND-1000 and an Agilent 2100.

The sequenced sample was lung tumor tissue. Source of these receptors: a man aged 55 to 70 with non-small cell lung cancer.

The genes are TRBV6-1 and TRBJ2-7; the match to TRBD2 covers 10 bases. The CDR3 is 18 amino acids. After removal of 11 bases from V and 4 bases from J, the junction contained 23 bases not matched to a gene. Germline values: CDR1 MNHNS, CDR2 SASEGT. The CDR3, as DNA: TGTGCCGGCATCATAAAGGGAATCGGGACTAGCGCAGTTTACGAGCAGTACTTC. As protein: CAGIIKGIGTSAVYEQYF.

This clonotype came up once. It may be a read error: a sequence one base away is much more abundant. The CDR3 does not end in the conserved phenylalanine or tryptophan, so this is likely a read error. V usage is TRBV6-2 or TRBV6-3 and J usage is TRBJ1-5; D remains ambiguous. The CDR3 is 11 amino acids. V shed 2 bases and J shed 10 bases, with 6 bases lying between them. Germline loops: CDR1 MNHEY, CDR2 SVGEGT. DNA of the CDR3: TGTGCCAGCAGTTACCGAGGACCCCAGCATATT. Its translation: CASSYRGPQHI.

In its sample, this clonotype was seen once. The chain recombines TRBV12-3 or TRBV12-4 with TRBJ2-7; either TRBD1 or TRBD2 may fit D (5 bases each). The CDR3 is made up of 14 amino acids. Trimming took off 4 bases at V and 6 bases at J, with 16 bases between the two ends. The CDR3: CASSSPPGRIEQYF. CDR3 bases: TGTGCCAGCAGTTCCCCCCCGGGACGGATCGAGCAGTACTTC.

A word on this clonotype: The conserved final phenylalanine or tryptophan is absent from the CDR3, which likely points to a read error. The V and J genes are TRBV6-1 and TRBJ1-6; D not certain. This CDR3 has 13 amino acids. Germline V gives CDR1 MNHNS, CDR2 SASEGT. Here the CDR3 reads CASSGLHGSTLHS. DNA of the CDR3: TGTGCCAGCAGTGGACTTCACGGTTCAACCCTCCACTCT.

With respect to this clonotype: The junction does not match germline at one end; this may be a read error. J is TRBJ1-2 and V is TRBV20-1; no reliable D call. Germline lookup yields CDR1 DFQATT and CDR2 SNEGSKA (reference sequence). The CDR3 contains 14 residues. This chain's CDR3 is CSARDLVDYYGYIF. In DNA, the CDR3 is TGCAGTGCTAGAGATCTTGTGGATTACTATGGCTACATCTTC.

Turning to this clonotype: A much larger clone sits a single nucleotide away, making a read error possible. CDR3 loop: CSATPSGNYNEQFF. The CDR3 DNA reads as TGCAGTGCTACGCCTAGCGGGAACTACAATGAGCAGTTCTTC. The chain recombines TRBV20-1 with TRBJ2-1, with 9 bases lining up with TRBD2. The length of the CDR3 is 14 residues. The V gene end was trimmed by 4 bases and the J gene end by 3 bases; junction bases not matched to a gene: 4. From germline, CDR1 is DFQATT and CDR2 SNEGSKA (reference sequence).

With respect to this clonotype: At one end the junction does not follow the germline gene, possibly because of a read error. V and J are TRBV7-8 and TRBJ2-7, with D maybe TRBD2 (6 bases). CDR1 and CDR2 (germline): SGHVS, FQNEAQ. The length of the CDR3 is 12 residues. The CDR3 nucleotides read TGTGCCAGCAGCCCCCGGGACTTCGAAGGTTTCTTC. Translated: CASSPRDFEGFF.